This T cell receptor beta chain was retrieved from a study of blood T cell repertoires in COVID-19. Study summary: From the United States, Italy and Spain came samples of acute and convalescent COVID-19. The cDNA or gDNA used as material had been derived from T cells, B-cell-depleted T cells, or PBMCs.

The cohort comprised adults aged roughly 18 to 100 years residing in 20 to 30 US areas. In the 2 weeks before study entry, exposed participants met a COVID-19 case, which was PCR-confirmed or clinician-diagnosed. This CDR3 comprises 16 residues. Per the germline V gene, CDR1 is MNHEY and CDR2 is SVGEGT. V was pared by 6 bases and J by 0 bases, with 5 bases of the junction left unmatched. Method: immunoSEQ multiplex PCR; TCRdb's copy keeps in-frame clones and lacks some. The sample includes 350,000 or so clones, about 90% seen only once; the top ten take around 0.92%. This clonotype was obtained from a woman between 25 and 40 years old who had been exposed to COVID-19. Input material: PBMCs or T cells enriched from blood (not recorded which). This sequence joins TRBV6-2 or TRBV6-3 and TRBJ2-1, with 10 bases that match TRBD2. DNA of the CDR3: TGTGCCAGCAGCCGTAGCGGGGGGAGCTCCTACAATGAGCAGTTCTTC. Protein: CASSRSGGSSYNEQFF.